This is a list of T cell receptor beta chains from one sample in a study of radiotherapy plus CTLA-4 blockade in lung cancer. TCRdb's table, derived via immunoSEQ multiplex PCR, lists solely in-frame clones and lacks some. The table lists around 53,000 clones, around nine tenths of them singletons. Sequencing used peripheral blood, obtained from a patient treated with radiotherapy plus ipilimumab. The receptors were sampled from a human donor with non-small cell lung cancer that progressed on radiotherapy plus ipilimumab. Some clones in this sample may be carry-over from other donors' samples. CDR3s include the opening cysteine and the closing phenylalanine or tryptophan. The D gene is left open where the match is weak. Rows give clone size only sometimes, using once, few, many, or a class for an expanded clone.

D gene,J gene,clone size,V gene,CDR3 DNA,CDR3 protein
.,TRBJ2-7,.,TRBV11-2,TGTGCCAGCAGTCCAATCCAGGGTCACGTTTTCCGATACGAGCAGTACTTC,CASSPIQGHVFRYEQYF
.,TRBJ2-5,.,TRBV4-3,TGCGCCAGCAGCCAAGACGTGGCAGGGCGCTACCAAGAGACCCAGTACTTC,CASSQDVAGRYQETQYF
.,TRBJ1-4,.,TRBV15,TGTGCCACCAGCAGAGATATTGGGCTAAAAGGCGAAAAACTGTTTTTT,CATSRDIGLKGEKLFF
TRBD2,TRBJ2-7,.,TRBV5-1,TGCGCCAGCAGCTTGGGTGGACTAGCCTACGAGCAGTACTTC,CASSLGGLAYEQYF
.,TRBJ2-5,.,TRBV5-8,TGTGCCAGCAGCTTGGGAACAGGCCCCCAAGAGACCCAGTACTTC,CASSLGTGPQETQYF
.,TRBJ2-4,.,TRBV4-1,TGCGCCAGCAGCCAACAGGCCTTAGCCAAAAACATTCAGTACTTC,CASSQQALAKNIQYF
.,TRBJ2-3,.,TRBV30,TGTGCCTGGACCCGAACGGACACTAGCACAGATACGCAGTATTTT,CAWTRTDTSTDTQYF
TRBD1,TRBJ2-7,.,TRBV5-6,TGTGCCAGCAGCTTGCGGTACCCGACAGGGCGGGACGAGCAGTACTTC,CASSLRYPTGRDEQYF
.,TRBJ2-7,once,TRBV29-1,TGCAGCGTCAGAGGGTCCACCTACGAGCAGTACTTC,CSVRGSTYEQYF
TRBD1,TRBJ1-4,.,TRBV25-1,TGTGCCAGCAGTGGGATGACAGGGCCAGATGAAAAACTGTTTTTT,CASSGMTGPDEKLFF
.,TRBJ2-7,.,TRBV10-3,TGTGCCATCAGTGTAAGAGGGACTGTCTACGAGCAGTACTTC,CAISVRGTVYEQYF
TRBD2,TRBJ2-7,.,TRBV19,TGTGCCAGTAGTGGACCGCCGGGACTAGCGGACCCCTACGAGCAGTACTTC,CASSGPPGLADPYEQYF
.,TRBJ1-2,.,TRBV6-5,TGTGCCAGCAGTTTCGGGTCTAACTATGGCTACACCTTC,CASSFGSNYGYTF
TRBD1,TRBJ1-1,.,TRBV27,TGTGCCAGCAGTCCGCGACAGGGGACTGAAGCTTTCTTT,CASSPRQGTEAFF
.,TRBJ1-2,.,TRBV27,TGTGCCAGCAGTTCAGGGCTGAACTATGGCTACACCTTC,CASSSGLNYGYTF
.,TRBJ2-2,.,TRBV28,TGTGCCAGCAGTACACTGGATACAGGGTTAATCACCGGGGAGCTGTTTTTT,CASSTLDTGLITGELFF